This T cell receptor (beta chain) was captured in a study of siplizumab effects on memory and regulatory T cells. The protocol was immunoSEQ multiplex PCR, while the TCRdb copy is restricted to in-frame clones and leaves out a portion. The repertoire holds more than 70,000 clones, with more than 85% as singletons. This CDR3 has 22 residues. Germline CDR1 is LGHNA and CDR2 is YNFKEQ. V lost 0 bases to trimming and J lost 2 bases; unmatched junction nucleotides: 17. The sequence derives from a human donor in good health. Sequences were obtained from CD8+ T cells sorted from blood. This chain joins TRBV4-2 and TRBJ2-3, with TRBD2 matching over 13 bases. The CDR3 loop is CASSQEEVGRLAGGTYTDTQYF. The CDR3 bases are TGTGCCAGCAGCCAAGAGGAGGTTGGGAGACTAGCGGGAGGTACCTACACAGATACGCAGTATTTT.